Presented here are 28 T cell receptor beta chains from one specimen sequenced in a study of T cell responses to AZD1222 COVID-19 vaccine. Assay: immunoSEQ multiplex PCR; the TCRdb copy retains only in-frame clones and omits some. The sample has 75,000 to 95,000 clones; about 88% are singletons. The source material was peripheral blood, sampled on day 0 of AZD1222 vaccination. The receptor source for this set is an adult in good health.

The gene calls are TRBV24-1 and TRBJ2-1; D is undetermined. Germline V gene data show CDR1 as KGHDR and CDR2 as SFDVKD. The CDR3 sequence is 11 residues long. The V and J ends lost 1 base and 8 bases respectively, with 2 bases between them. CDR3 residues: CATSDFDEQFF. In DNA form, the CDR3 reads TGTGCCACCAGTGATTTTGATGAGCAGTTCTTC.

Here the CDR3 reads CASSPLAGGQETQYF. The CDR3 DNA is TGTGCCAGCAGCCCTCTGGCGGGAGGGCAAGAGACCCAGTACTTC. The V call is TRBV9, the J call TRBJ2-5, with 9 nucleotides matching TRBD2. From germline, CDR1 is SGDLS and CDR2 YYNGEE. V lost 4 bases and J lost 2; bases outside the gene matches: 6. The length of the CDR3 is 15 residues.

The V call is TRBV6-5, the J call TRBJ1-1; a weak D match, TRBD1 (6 bases). V lost 7 bases, J lost 1 base, and 10 bases lay in between. There are 13 residues in the CDR3. Per germline, CDR1 MNHEY and CDR2 SVGAGI. This CDR3 reads CASIKTGNTEAFF. Written as DNA, the CDR3 is TGTGCCAGCATAAAGACAGGGAACACTGAAGCTTTCTTT.

This chain joins TRBV4-1 and TRBJ1-4; tentative D call: TRBD1 (6 bases). Germline V gene lookup returns CDR1 MGHRA and CDR2 YSYEKL. The CDR3 covers 16 residues. Trimming pared 0 bases from V and 6 bases from J, leaving 14 bases between. The CDR3 sequence is CASSQDEQRGYEKLFF. The CDR3 DNA follows: TGCGCCAGCAGCCAAGATGAGCAGAGGGGGTATGAAAAACTGTTTTTT.

The CDR3 region is CASKGRVNQPQHF. For the CDR3, the DNA is TGTGCCAGTAAAGGTAGGGTGAATCAGCCCCAGCATTTT. The chain combines TRBV19 with TRBJ1-5; no clear D gene. The V end was cut by 7 bases, the J end by 4 bases, with 11 bases between. Germline CDR1 LNHDA, CDR2 SQIVND (reference sequence). The CDR3 has 13 residues.

This clone appeared a single time. The rearrangement joins TRBV5-4 to TRBJ2-1; TRBD2 matches 9 bases. Germline V gene data show CDR1 as SGHNT and CDR2 as YYREEE (reference sequence). The CDR3 totals 15 residues. Losses at the gene ends were 5 bases for V and 12 bases for J; bases not matched to a gene: 15. CDR3 protein: CASRPAGGGPSGQFF. As DNA, the CDR3 is TGTGCCAGCAGGCCAGCGGGAGGTGGGCCCTCCGGGCAGTTCTTC.

The chain carries TRBV7-7 and TRBJ2-1, with 10 bases lining up with TRBD2. V lost 1 base to trimming and J lost 5 bases; unmatched junction nucleotides: 5. The CDR3 length is 16 residues. Germline V gene data show CDR1 as SSHAT and CDR2 as FNYEAQ (reference sequence). The CDR3 region has the DNA TGTGCCAGCAGCTTAGGGGTAGCGGGGGGACACAATGAGCAGTTCTTC. This translates into CASSLGVAGGHNEQFF.

The chain is built from TRBV7-2 and TRBJ2-5; D gene unclear. Trimming shortened V by 1 base and J by 4 bases, and 7 bases separated the two germline ends. This CDR3 is 13 amino acids long. CDR1 is SGHTA and CDR2 is FQGNSA in the germline V gene. The CDR3 DNA is TGTGCCAGCAGCTTAGGGTTCGGAGAGACCCAGTACTTC. It codes for CASSLGFGETQYF.

CDR3 protein: CASSSDPFSGTEAFF. CDR3 DNA: TGTGCCAGCAGCTCCGATCCATTTAGTGGAACTGAAGCTTTCTTT. V is TRBV5-4 and J is TRBJ1-1; no firm D call. V was clipped by 3 bases and J by 5 bases, with 17 bases between them. Germline lookup yields CDR1 SGHNT and CDR2 YYREEE (reference sequence). The CDR3 runs to 15 residues.

This chain links TRBV6-2 or TRBV6-3 with TRBJ2-1, with 13 bases identical to TRBD2. Germline assignment: CDR1 MNHEY and CDR2 SVGEGT. After removal of 5 bases from V and 10 bases from J, the junction contained 8 bases not matched to a gene. The CDR3 consists of 15 residues. The CDR3 bases are TGTGCCAGCAGTAAGGGGACTAGCGGGATCGGGGAGCAGTTCTTC. Protein: CASSKGTSGIGEQFF.

This clone was recorded once. V usage is TRBV5-1 and J usage is TRBJ1-4; 8 bases match TRBD1. This CDR3 region has 13 residues. The V gene's germline CDR1 is SGHRS and CDR2 YFSETQ. After removal of 4 bases from V and 8 bases from J, the junction contained 4 bases not matched to a gene. The CDR3 spells CASSPGQGEKLFF. The CDR3 DNA reads as TGCGCCAGCAGCCCAGGACAGGGCGAAAAACTGTTTTTT. Full variable domain (missing parts from reference TRBV5-1 and TRBJ1-4): KAGVTQTPRYLIKTRGQQVTLSCSPISGHRSVSWYQQTPGQGLQFLFEYFSETQRNKGNFPGRFSGRQFSNSRSEMNVSTLELGDSALYLCASSPGQGEKLFFGSGTQLSVL.

The chain couples TRBV7-2 to TRBJ2-7; 7 bases are a match to TRBD1. CDR1 is SGHTA and CDR2 is FQGNSA in the germline V gene. J was trimmed by 0 bases and V by 5 bases; bases with no gene match: 4. CDR3 size: 14 residues. CDR3 amino acids: CASSLRDSSYEQYF. The CDR3 bases are TGTGCCAGCAGCCTCCGGGACAGCTCCTACGAGCAGTACTTC.

Written as DNA, the CDR3 is TGTGCCAGTAGTATAGAGGCGGGCAGCCAAGAGACCCAGTACTTC. As protein: CASSIEAGSQETQYF. This rearrangement joins TRBV19 to TRBJ2-5, with a possible D match to TRBD2 (5 bases). The CDR3 is 15 amino acids. Trimming cost V 0 bases and J 1 base, with 9 bases left between them. Germline V lookup: CDR1 LNHDA, CDR2 SQIVND (reference sequence).

V usage is TRBV7-3 and J usage is TRBJ2-2, with 7 bases lining up with TRBD2. V lost 6 bases, J lost 6 bases, and 16 bases stayed unmatched. Per the germline V gene, CDR1 is SGHTA and CDR2 is FQGTGA. The CDR3 extends over 17 amino acids. In nucleotides, the CDR3 is TGTGCCAGCAGTTCATCCGATATCAGCGGGGACTCCGGGGAGCTGTTTTTT. It yields the protein CASSSSDISGDSGELFF.

The sample holds one count of this clone. The CDR3 coding sequence is TGCGCCAGCAACCCCACTAGTTCCGGGGAGCTGTTTTTT. The encoded protein is CASNPTSSGELFF. This chain joins TRBV5-1 and TRBJ2-2, with D maybe TRBD2 (5 bases). V was trimmed by 6 bases and J by 6 bases, leaving 12 bases between them. The germline CDR1 and CDR2 sequences are SGHRS and YFSETQ. CDR3 length equals 13 residues.

This chain connects TRBV5-4 to TRBJ1-5, with TRBD1 identical over 7 bases. The CDR3 consists of 14 residues. Germline V gene lookup returns CDR1 SGHNT and CDR2 YYREEE (reference sequence). V was clipped by 3 bases and J by 2 bases; unmatched bases: 2. In nucleotides, the CDR3 is TGTGCCAGCAGCTACGGGACAGGCAATCAGCCCCAGCATTTT. It specifies CASSYGTGNQPQHF.

CDR3 bases: TGTGCCAGCAGCCCTGGTAATAGCAATCAGCCCCAGCATTTT. Translation: CASSPGNSNQPQHF. The chain joins TRBV9 to TRBJ1-5, with D unresolved. The germline V gene encodes CDR1 SGDLS and CDR2 YYNGEE. V was cut by 4 bases and J by 0 bases, with 8 bases left in between. The CDR3 is 14 amino acids.

The chain is built from TRBV7-9 and TRBJ1-4; D may be TRBD1 (5 bases). CDR3 length: 14 residues. From germline, CDR1 is SEHNR and CDR2 FQNEAQ (reference sequence). Trimming pared 5 bases from V and 6 bases from J, leaving 13 bases between. For the CDR3, the DNA is TGTGCCAGCAGCGGCGTCCGGGGGGATGAAAAACTGTTTTTT. Amino acids: CASSGVRGDEKLFF.

The gene calls are TRBV7-9 and TRBJ1-1; D unclear. V gave up 1 base and J gave up 5 bases, with 20 bases separating them. The CDR3 covers 17 residues. Germline values: CDR1 SEHNR, CDR2 FQNEAQ (reference sequence). Here the CDR3 reads CASSLELARRSSTEAFF. The CDR3 DNA follows: TGTGCCAGCAGCTTAGAGCTAGCCCGGCGTTCTTCGACTGAAGCTTTCTTT.

This chain uses TRBV2 with TRBJ2-3, with TRBD2 identical over 10 bases. Trimming took 8 bases from V and 5 from J; bases not matched to a gene: 4. Looked up from germline, CDR1 is SNHLY and CDR2 is FYNNEI. The CDR3 runs to 13 residues. This CDR3 is CASFWTSGDTQYF. The CDR3 DNA reads as TGTGCCAGCTTCTGGACTAGCGGAGATACGCAGTATTTT.

The chain employs TRBV27 and TRBJ1-5, with D possibly matching TRBD1 (6 bases). The CDR3 is 15 amino acids. Looked up from germline, CDR1 is MNHEY and CDR2 is SMNVEV (reference sequence). The V end was cut by 6 bases, the J end by 0 bases, with 12 bases between. CDR3 sequence: CASRLDRYSNQPQHF. The CDR3 DNA sequence: TGTGCCAGCAGGCTCGACAGGTATAGCAATCAGCCCCAGCATTTT.

The chain recombines TRBV2 with TRBJ2-1; a possible D gene is TRBD1 (6 bases). Looked up from germline, CDR1 is SNHLY and CDR2 is FYNNEI. CDR3 length: 14 residues. The ends were cut back, 6 bases at V and 5 bases at J, with 14 bases in the middle. This CDR3 is CASRTGSIDNEQFF. CDR3 DNA: TGTGCCAGCAGAACAGGGAGTATTGACAATGAGCAGTTCTTC. The variable domain in full, with the rest retrieved from reference TRBV2 and TRBJ2-1, is EPEVTQTPSHQVTQMGQEVILRCVPISNHLYFYWYRQILGQKVEFLVSFYNNEISEKSEIFDDQFSVERPDGSNFTLKIRSTKLEDSAMYFCASRTGSIDNEQFFGPGTRLTVL.

This clone appeared a few times. The CDR3 loop is CASSPGDRSYEQYF. DNA for the CDR3: TGTGCCAGCTCACCAGGGGACAGAAGCTACGAGCAGTACTTC. The chain has TRBV18 and TRBJ2-7, with TRBD1 matching 7 bases. CDR1 is KGHSH and CDR2 is LQKENI in the germline V gene. The V segment lost 2 bases and the J segment 3 bases; nucleotides outside the gene matches: 4. The CDR3 spans 14 residues.

The rearrangement links TRBV7-9 to TRBJ2-7; 8 bases match TRBD1. Germline lookup yields CDR1 SEHNR and CDR2 FQNEAQ (reference sequence). With 4 bases clipped from V and 5 bases from J, the junction kept 7 bases outside the gene matches. The CDR3 is made up of 14 amino acids. The CDR3 protein is CASSSTGGYHEQYF. The CDR3 nucleotides read TGTGCCAGCAGCTCTACAGGGGGTTATCACGAGCAGTACTTC.

The table lists this clone with a count of one. This chain uses TRBV30 with TRBJ1-2, with D possibly being TRBD1 (5 bases). The CDR3 loop spans 13 amino acids. The germline CDR1 and CDR2 sequences are GTSNPN and SVGIG (reference sequence). Deletions cut 5 bases from V and 2 bases from J, with 12 bases between. CDR3 sequence (DNA): TGTGCCTGGGGTCGAGGGGTAAACTATGGCTACACCTTC. Encoded protein: CAWGRGVNYGYTF.

This clone is labeled as hyperexpanded. An end of the junction differs from the germline gene, which may be a read error. The rearrangement uses TRBV7-9 and TRBJ1-3; 7 nucleotides match TRBD1. This CDR3 region has 16 residues. Germline V gives CDR1 SEHNR, CDR2 FQNEAQ (reference sequence). CDR3 nucleotide sequence: TGTGCCAGCAGTTTAGGAACGACAGGGTCTGGAAACACCATATATTTT. It is translated as CASSLGTTGSGNTIYF.

The CDR3 loop reads CASNRWVGSTGELFF. CDR3 coding DNA: TGTGCCAGCAATAGATGGGTGGGGTCCACCGGGGAGCTGTTTTTT. The chain employs TRBV28 and TRBJ2-2; D ambiguous. Looked up from germline, CDR1 is MDHEN and CDR2 is SYDVKM. This CDR3 is 15 amino acids long. The V gene lost 7 bases and the J gene lost 4 bases, with 16 bases spanning the gap.

This chain connects TRBV11-3 to TRBJ1-2; possibly TRBD1 for D (5 bases). Germline V CDR1 and CDR2: SGHNT, YENEEA. With 0 bases removed from V and 4 bases from J, the gap between germline ends came to 12 bases. The CDR3 runs 15 residues. CDR3: CASSLEGAHTYGYTF. CDR3 in DNA: TGTGCCAGCAGCTTAGAAGGGGCGCACACCTATGGCTACACCTTC.